What follows are 22 T cell receptor beta chains derived from one specimen sequenced in a study of T cell repertoires in cytomegalovirus infection. MiXCR, run by TCRdb on the reads, gives a single entry per CDR3 protein. Of some 500,000 distinct CDR3 sequences in the sample, about 39% were seen once. The antigens of these receptors remain unknown. The sequencing here drew on cultured PBMCs, taken from culture after CMV antigen stimulation. All receptors come from a human donor in good health (CMV status not recorded). Some clones in this sample may be carry-over from other donors' samples.

The V call is TRBV18, the J call TRBJ2-3; D call uncertain. Germline values: CDR1 KGHSH, CDR2 LQKENI. The CDR3 is 16 amino acids. V was shortened by 2 bases and J by 0 bases, with 12 bases between the two germline ends. In nucleotides, the CDR3 is TGTGCCAGCTCACCATTCGCAGACTCTAGCACAGATACGCAGTATTTT. This translates into CASSPFADSSTDTQYF.

V is TRBV7-8 and J is TRBJ1-1, with a possible D match to TRBD1 (5 bases). V lost 1 base and J lost 0, with 18 bases in between. CDR1 and CDR2 (germline): SGHVS, FQNEAQ. The CDR3 is made up of 18 amino acids. The chain's CDR3 is CASSLVGSGPFLNTEAFF. The DNA for the CDR3 is TGTGCCAGCAGCTTAGTAGGATCGGGACCTTTTTTGAACACTGAAGCTTTCTTT.

This clonotype was counted at least ten times. The chain links TRBV7-2 to TRBJ1-5; D is perhaps TRBD1 (5 bases). The V end was cut by 3 bases, the J end by 6 bases, with 12 bases between. Germline V gene lookup returns CDR1 SGHTA and CDR2 FQGNSA. CDR3 length: 14 amino acids. Written as DNA, the CDR3 is TGTGCCAGCAGCTTGGGGCTCCCTGGTCAGCCCCAGCATTTT. Residues: CASSLGLPGQPQHF.

Concerning this clonotype itself: One junction end disagrees with the germline gene, perhaps due to a read error. This chain links TRBV7-2 with TRBJ1-3; D remains ambiguous. Germline CDR1 SGHTA, CDR2 FQGNSA. The CDR3 contains 16 residues. This CDR3 is CVSSLLTLVSGNTIYF. The CDR3 DNA follows: TGTGTCAGCAGCTTACTGACTTTGGTCTCTGGAAACACCATATATTTT.

This clonotype was detected a few times. The chain combines TRBV19 with TRBJ2-3; weak D call: TRBD1 (6 bases). The germline V gene encodes CDR1 LNHDA and CDR2 SQIVND (reference sequence). Trimming shortened V by 6 bases and J by 0 bases, and 10 bases separated the two germline ends. CDR3 length equals 14 residues. This CDR3 is CASRRQESTDTQYF. The CDR3 DNA is TGTGCCAGTAGAAGACAGGAGAGCACAGATACGCAGTATTTT.

This chain links TRBV7-9 with TRBJ1-1; unclear D gene. The V gene's germline CDR1 is SEHNR and CDR2 FQNEAQ (reference sequence). V dropped 5 bases and J dropped 5 bases, with 9 bases sitting between them. The CDR3 spans 12 residues. The CDR3, as DNA: TGTGCCAGCAGCGGAGCAGCAACTGAAGCTTTCTTT. Translated: CASSGAATEAFF. Supplemented by reference TRBV7-9 and TRBJ1-1, the full variable domain reads DTGVSQNPRHKITKRGQNVTFRCDPISEHNRLYWYRQTLGQGPEFLTYFQNEAQLEKSRLLSDRFSAERPKGSFSTLEIQRTEQGDSAMYLCASSGAATEAFFGQGTRLTVV.

This chain uses TRBV7-9 with TRBJ2-3, with 10 positions matching TRBD2. CDR1 is SEHNR, CDR2 FQNEAQ, per germline (reference sequence). V lost 2 bases, J lost 2 bases, and 7 bases stayed unmatched. The CDR3 runs to 17 residues. The CDR3 DNA reads TGTGCCAGCAGCTTACGGCTAGCGGGAGCGTACACAGATACGCAGTATTTT. This gives the protein CASSLRLAGAYTDTQYF.

The rearrangement joins TRBV20-1 to TRBJ2-5; D unclear. This CDR3 is 13 amino acids long. Trimming left V 0 bases short and J 1 base short, with 6 bases between. Germline loops: CDR1 DFQATT, CDR2 SNEGSKA (reference sequence). CDR3 coding DNA: TGCAGTGCTAGAGAGGGAACCCAAGAGACCCAGTACTTC. Translated, it gives CSAREGTQETQYF.

The V and J genes are TRBV29-1 and TRBJ2-5, with 10 positions matching TRBD2. This CDR3 comprises 15 residues. Germline loops: CDR1 SQVTM, CDR2 ANQGSEA. The V and J ends lost 5 bases and 5 bases, in that order; junction bases with no gene match: 11. The CDR3 here is CSVLGLAGAMETQYF. The CDR3 region has the DNA TGCAGCGTTTTGGGGCTAGCGGGAGCAATGGAGACCCAGTACTTC.

The chain uses TRBV5-4 and TRBJ1-2, with D perhaps TRBD1 (5 bases). The V gene lost 4 bases and the J gene lost 7 bases, with 20 bases spanning the gap. The germline V gene encodes CDR1 SGHNT and CDR2 YYREEE (reference sequence). The CDR3 has 15 amino acids. The CDR3, as DNA: TGTGCCAGCAGCAGCCCCCCCAGGGTCCCGGGTGGCTACACCTTC. Its protein is CASSSPPRVPGGYTF. Filled out from reference TRBV5-4 and TRBJ1-2, the complete variable domain reads ETGVTQSPTHLIKTRGQQVTLRCSSQSGHNTVSWYQQALGQGPQFIFQYYREEENGRGNFPPRFSGLQFPNYSSELNVNALELDDSALYLCASSSPPRVPGGYTFGSGTRLTVV.

This clonotype was picked up many times. This chain joins TRBV7-2 and TRBJ2-5, with 12 bases matching TRBD2. CDR3 length: 14 residues. The V gene end was trimmed by 5 bases and the J gene end by 14 bases; junction bases not matched to a gene: 12. Germline CDR1 reads SGHTA; CDR2 reads FQGNSA. The CDR3 protein is CASSHPGLAGRPYF. CDR3 nucleotide sequence: TGTGCCAGCAGCCATCCGGGACTAGCGGGCCGACCTTACTTC. Full variable domain (remainder filled in from reference TRBV7-2 and TRBJ2-5): GAGVSQSPSNKVTEKGKDVELRCDPISGHTALYWYRQSLGQGLEFLIYFQGNSAPDKSGLPSDRFSAERTGGSVSTLTIQRTQQEDSAVYLCASSHPGLAGRPYFGPGTRLLVL.

This clonotype was detected a few times. The rearrangement joins TRBV28 to TRBJ2-7, with D perhaps matching TRBD1 (6 bases). V was pared by 3 bases and J by 4 bases, with 13 bases between. The germline V gene has CDR1 MDHEN and CDR2 SYDVKM. The CDR3 runs to 14 residues. CDR3 sequence reads: CASSFDTGSYEQYF. CDR3 DNA sequence: TGTGCCAGCAGTTTCGATACAGGGAGTTACGAGCAGTACTTC.

V usage is TRBV7-2 and J usage is TRBJ1-1; D uncertain. V lost 3 bases, J lost 4 bases, and 12 bases lay in between. Germline V gene lookup returns CDR1 SGHTA and CDR2 FQGNSA. The CDR3 has 14 amino acids. DNA for the CDR3: TGTGCCAGCAGCTTTAAGGGAGTTATCACTGAAGCTTTCTTT. Its protein product is CASSFKGVITEAFF.

This clonotype has only a few counts. In DNA, the CDR3 is TGTGCCAGCAGCTTAGGTACCGAGCAGTACTTC. This translates into CASSLGTEQYF. The rearrangement joins TRBV7-2 to TRBJ2-7; no clear D. The CDR3 loop spans 11 amino acids. The germline CDR1 and CDR2 sequences are SGHTA and FQGNSA. V lost 1 base and J 6 bases, leaving 4 bases between the germline ends. Looking up the rest from reference TRBV7-2 and TRBJ2-7 gives the full variable domain: GAGVSQSPSNKVTEKGKDVELRCDPISGHTALYWYRQSLGQGLEFLIYFQGNSAPDKSGLPSDRFSAERTGGSVSTLTIQRTQQEDSAVYLCASSLGTEQYFGPGTRLTVT.

The CDR3 sequence is CASRSDRDQPQHF. In nucleotides, the CDR3 is TGTGCCAGCAGATCCGACAGGGATCAGCCCCAGCATTTT. The chain combines TRBV6-2 or TRBV6-3 with TRBJ1-5, with 7 bases identical to TRBD1. J was trimmed by 5 bases and V by 6 bases; bases with no gene match: 4. The CDR3 spans 13 residues. Germline V gene sequence: CDR1 MNHEY, CDR2 SVGEGT.

This clonotype was observed a few times. This CDR3 reads CAIRRGGAAETYNEQFF. The CDR3 DNA is TGTGCCATCAGGCGGGGGGGGGCAGCTGAAACCTACAATGAGCAGTTCTTC. V usage is TRBV10-3 and J usage is TRBJ2-1, with 9 bases matching TRBD2. Germline lookup yields CDR1 ENHRY and CDR2 SYGVKD. CDR3 length: 17 residues. The junction had 11 bases not matched to a gene; V was cut back by 6 bases and J by 2 bases.

The V and J genes are TRBV7-9 and TRBJ1-1; D is possibly TRBD1 (5 bases). The CDR3 loop spans 15 amino acids. Deletions cut 5 bases from V and 4 bases from J, with 17 bases between. The germline V gene encodes CDR1 SEHNR and CDR2 FQNEAQ (reference sequence). The CDR3 DNA sequence: TGTGCCAGCAGCCAACGAGGGGTGGAGGGCACTGAAGCTTTCTTT. It encodes CASSQRGVEGTEAFF.

The CDR3: CASSLTGGITETQYF. CDR3 in DNA: TGTGCCAGCAGCTTAACAGGGGGTATAACAGAGACCCAGTACTTC. V is TRBV7-9 and J is TRBJ2-5; 8 nucleotides align to TRBD1. This CDR3 is 15 amino acids long. J gave up 4 bases and V 2 bases, and 6 bases lay outside the gene matches. Germline lookup yields CDR1 SEHNR and CDR2 FQNEAQ (reference sequence).

V usage is TRBV7-8 and J usage is TRBJ2-1, with TRBD1 identical over 9 bases. The CDR3 extends over 17 amino acids. V was pared by 1 base and J by 3 bases, with 7 bases of the junction left unmatched. Germline CDR1 reads SGHVS; CDR2 reads FQNEAQ. This CDR3 reads CASSLVRTGALYNEQFF. The CDR3 DNA is TGTGCCAGCAGCTTAGTTCGGACAGGGGCCCTCTACAATGAGCAGTTCTTC.

The chain has TRBV11-1 and TRBJ1-1; D is uncertain. The germline V gene has CDR1 SGHAT and CDR2 FQDESV (reference sequence). The ends were cut back, 5 bases at V and 0 bases at J, with 10 bases in the middle. The CDR3 contains 14 residues. The CDR3 reads CASSLVPMNTEAFF. DNA of the CDR3: TGTGCCAGCAGCCTCGTACCGATGAACACTGAAGCTTTCTTT.

This chain connects TRBV7-8 to TRBJ2-7, with no clear D. This CDR3 spans 13 amino acids. Germline CDR1 and CDR2: SGHVS and FQNEAQ. V shed 5 bases and J shed 0 bases, with 8 bases lying between them. Here the CDR3 DNA reads TGTGCCAGCAGCGCAAGGACCTCCTACGAGCAGTACTTC. Translation gives CASSARTSYEQYF.

J is TRBJ1-5 and V is TRBV6-2 or TRBV6-3, with TRBD1 as a possible D gene (6 bases). This CDR3 region has 18 residues. Germline CDR1 and CDR2: MNHEY and SVGEGT. V lost 2 bases and J lost 5, with 22 bases in between. CDR3 sequence reads: CASSYPTAGSYRDQPQHF. CDR3 DNA sequence: TGTGCCAGCAGTTACCCGACGGCAGGCAGCTACAGGGATCAGCCCCAGCATTTT.